The rows below give T cell receptor beta chains drawn from one sample of a study of cytomegalovirus exposure and HLA in healthy donors. This table comes from immunoSEQ multiplex PCR, and its TCRdb copy is limited to in-frame clones, with some not included. Of 200,000 to 250,000 clones in the sample, 85% to 90% were seen once. Sequenced sample: PBMCs. The receptors were gathered from a human donor in good health. The CDR3 runs from the conserved cysteine through the conserved F or W. The order of the fields is V gene, clone size, D gene, CDR3 length, J gene, CDR3 DNA, CDR3 protein. The D gene is left open where the match is weak. Clone sizes are given selectively: once, few, many, or a class where the clone is expanded.

TRBV10-1	NA	TRBD1	13	TRBJ2-7	TGCGCCAGCAGTGGCTCACAGGGGGGTCGGCAGTACTTC	CASSGSQGGRQYF
TRBV7-9	NA	NA	15	TRBJ1-1	TGTGCCAGCAGCTCGGGGGGAGGGAGGCACACTGAAGCTTTCTTT	CASSSGGGRHTEAFF
TRBV6-5	NA	NA	13	TRBJ1-4	TGTGCCAGCAGGAGGGATTCCTATGAAAAACTGTTTTTT	CASRRDSYEKLFF
TRBV5-1	once	TRBD2	16	TRBJ2-1	TGCGCCAGCAGCCCTGGACTAGCGGGAGGCTACAATGAGCAGTTCTTC	CASSPGLAGGYNEQFF
TRBV6-1	once	TRBD2	13	TRBJ2-7	TGTGCCAGCAAGGAGCGGGGGACCTACGAGCAGTACTTC	CASKERGTYEQYF
TRBV27	NA	TRBD2	14	TRBJ2-1	TGTGCCAGCAAGGCGGGAGCATCATACAATGAGCAGTTCTTC	CASKAGASYNEQFF
TRBV28	NA	NA	10	TRBJ2-1	TGTGCCAGCAGGAGGACTATATTGGTCTTC	CASRRTILVF
TRBV25-1	NA	TRBD1	15	TRBJ1-2	TGTGCCAGCAGTGAATATAAGACAGGGATGGATGGCTACACCTTC	CASSEYKTGMDGYTF
TRBV5-1	once	TRBD1	15	TRBJ2-2	TGCGCCAGCAGCCTCCGGGACAGGGACACCGGGGAGCTGTTTTTT	CASSLRDRDTGELFF
TRBV11-1	NA	TRBD1	17	TRBJ2-7	TGTGCCAGCAGCTTAGCGAGGGACAGGGCCTACTCCTACGAGCAGTACTTC	CASSLARDRAYSYEQYF
TRBV7-9	NA	TRBD2	17	TRBJ2-5	TGTGCCAGCAGCCATTCTGTAGACCCCGGACTAGCCGAGACCCAGTACTTC	CASSHSVDPGLAETQYF
TRBV29-1	NA	TRBD2	13	TRBJ2-7	TGCAGCGTTGCTAGCGGACTCTCCTACGAGCAGTACTTC	CSVASGLSYEQYF
TRBV6-4	NA	TRBD1	16	TRBJ2-1	TGTGCCAGCAGTACCATCGGGACAGCGCTATACAATGAGCAGTTCTTC	CASSTIGTALYNEQFF
TRBV4-3	NA	NA	16	TRBJ2-1	TGCGCCAGCAGCCAAGTATCATCAGGACTAAGGATTGAGCAGTTCTTC	CASSQVSSGLRIEQFF
TRBV30	few	NA	14	TRBJ1-1	TGTGCCTGCCACCTGCAGGGTATGAACACTGAAGCTTTCTTT	CACHLQGMNTEAFF
TRBV27	NA	TRBD1	13	TRBJ2-1	TGTGCCAGCACAAGGGGGCCCTACAATGAGCAGTTCTTC	CASTRGPYNEQFF
TRBV10-3	NA	TRBD2	15	TRBJ2-2	TGTGCCATCAGTGAGGGGTCTAGCGGGCAAGGGGAGCTGTTTTTT	CAISEGSSGQGELFF
TRBV2	NA	NA	11	TRBJ2-1	TGTGCCAGCAGGCTTCTAGCGGAGCAGTTCTTC	CASRLLAEQFF
TRBV27	NA	TRBD2	21	TRBJ2-5	TGTGCCAGCAGCCCCCCGTGGGGGATACAAGAAGATTGGGGAGGGAAAGAGACCCAGTACTTC	CASSPPWGIQEDWGGKETQYF
TRBV9	NA	TRBD2	17	TRBJ2-2	TGTGCCAGCAGCGTAGGACCGACTAGCGGGATCACCGGGGAGCTGTTTTTT	CASSVGPTSGITGELFF
TRBV6-5	NA	TRBD2	16	TRBJ2-3	TGTGCCAGCAGTTATGACGTAGCGGGAGTGTCAGATACGCAGTATTTT	CASSYDVAGVSDTQYF
TRBV5-1	NA	NA	16	TRBJ1-1	TGCGCCAGCAGCTTGTGGGGTGGCAGACTAAACACTGAAGCTTTCTTT	CASSLWGGRLNTEAFF
TRBV2	NA	TRBD2	16	TRBJ2-3	TGTGCCAGCAGCCGAGGGGCTAGCGGGTTCACAGATACGCAGTATTTT	CASSRGASGFTDTQYF
TRBV7-6	NA	NA	13	TRBJ2-7	TGTGCCAGCAGCGAAGGACTAACCTACGAGCAGTACTTC	CASSEGLTYEQYF
TRBV6-6	NA	TRBD2	15	TRBJ2-7	TGTGCCAGCAGATCGCTCAGAGGGAGGGAATACGAGCAGTACTTC	CASRSLRGREYEQYF
TRBV19	NA	TRBD1	14	TRBJ1-5	TGTGCCAGTAACCGACAGGGGGCTTATCAGCCCCAGCATTTT	CASNRQGAYQPQHF
TRBV6-1	NA	NA	14	TRBJ1-2	TGTGCCAGCAGCTCGGTACAGGCCGTTGTGGGCTACACCTTC	CASSSVQAVVGYTF
TRBV7-6	NA	NA	13	TRBJ2-7	TGTGCCAGCAAAGGGCGGGGTGCGTTCGAGCAGTACTTC	CASKGRGAFEQYF
TRBV18	once	NA	21	TRBJ2-6	TGTGCCAGCTCGTACAGGACAGCAAATTCCCTTCTTAGCTCTGGGGCCAACGTCCTGACTTTC	CASSYRTANSLLSSGANVLTF
TRBV9	NA	NA	11	TRBJ1-2	TGTGCCAGCAACAGTAACTATGGCTACACCTTC	CASNSNYGYTF
TRBV5-4	once	NA	16	TRBJ2-3	TGTGCCAGCAGCTTGGCCAGGGCAGGGGGCACAGATACGCAGTATTTT	CASSLARAGGTDTQYF
TRBV18	NA	NA	14	TRBJ1-2	TGTGCCAGCTCACTGTCGGAGGGCGGCTATGGCTACACCTTC	CASSLSEGGYGYTF
TRBV4-2	NA	TRBD2	16	TRBJ2-1	TGTGCCAGCAGCCAAGAGTCTGCGGGAGGGCCGGGTTTTGTCATCTTC	CASSQESAGGPGFVIF
TRBV4-1	NA	NA	16	TRBJ2-7	TGCGCCAGCAGCTTTCGAGGCGGACAACCCTCCTACGAGCAGTACTTC	CASSFRGGQPSYEQYF
TRBV5-1	NA	TRBD1	15	TRBJ1-2	TGCGCCAGCAGCTTGTCACAGGGGGTGAGCTATGGCTACACCTTC	CASSLSQGVSYGYTF
TRBV5-6	once	NA	13	TRBJ1-2	TGTGCCAGCAGCGGCGGGTTGGACTATGGCTACACCTTC	CASSGGLDYGYTF
TRBV4-3	NA	NA	15	TRBJ1-5	TGCGCCAGCAGCCAGATTGCGGGGAGCAATCAGCCCCAGCATTTT	CASSQIAGSNQPQHF
TRBV2	NA	TRBD1	15	TRBJ2-1	TGTGCCAGCAGTGTCGGGACAGCTTCCGCGATTGTACCGTTCTTC	CASSVGTASAIVPFF
TRBV29-1	NA	TRBD2	17	TRBJ2-5	TGCAGCGTTGAAAGGTGGGCTAGCGGGAGGGCCGGAGAGACCCAGTACTTC	CSVERWASGRAGETQYF
TRBV5-1	once	NA	13	TRBJ2-3	TGCGCCAGCAGCCCTACGGGGACAGATACGCAGTATTTT	CASSPTGTDTQYF